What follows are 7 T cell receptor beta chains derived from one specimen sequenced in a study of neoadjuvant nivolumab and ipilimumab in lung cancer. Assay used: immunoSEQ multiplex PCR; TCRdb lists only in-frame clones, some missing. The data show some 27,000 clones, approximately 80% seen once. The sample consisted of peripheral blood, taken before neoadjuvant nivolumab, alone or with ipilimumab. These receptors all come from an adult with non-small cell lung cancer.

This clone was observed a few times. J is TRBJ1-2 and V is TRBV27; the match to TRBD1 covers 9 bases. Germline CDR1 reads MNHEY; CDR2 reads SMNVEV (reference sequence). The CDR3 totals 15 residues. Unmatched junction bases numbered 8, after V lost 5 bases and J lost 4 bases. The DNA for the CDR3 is TGTGCCAGCAGTGCCGGACAGGGGCAGATCTATGGCTACACCTTC. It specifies CASSAGQGQIYGYTF.

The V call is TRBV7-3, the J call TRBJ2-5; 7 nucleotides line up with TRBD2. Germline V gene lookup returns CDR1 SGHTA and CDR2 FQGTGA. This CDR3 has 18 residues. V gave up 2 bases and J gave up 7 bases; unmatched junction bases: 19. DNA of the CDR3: TGTGCCAGCAGCTTAGCCCCGCCGTTGGGGACTACCTCAGGGACCCAGTACTTC. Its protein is CASSLAPPLGTTSGTQYF.

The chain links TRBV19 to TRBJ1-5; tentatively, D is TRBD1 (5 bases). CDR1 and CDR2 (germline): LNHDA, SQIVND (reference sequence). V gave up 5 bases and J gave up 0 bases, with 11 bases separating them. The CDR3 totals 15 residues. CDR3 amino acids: CASSFQGHSNQPQHF. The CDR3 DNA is TGTGCCAGTAGTTTTCAGGGCCATAGCAATCAGCCCCAGCATTTT.

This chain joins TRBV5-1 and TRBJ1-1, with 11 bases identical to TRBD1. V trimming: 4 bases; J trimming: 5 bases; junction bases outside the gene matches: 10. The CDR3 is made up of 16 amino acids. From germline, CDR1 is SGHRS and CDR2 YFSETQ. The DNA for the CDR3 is TGCGCCAGCAGCCTGAAACCGGGACAGGGGGGGACTGAAGCTTTCTTT. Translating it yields CASSLKPGQGGTEAFF.

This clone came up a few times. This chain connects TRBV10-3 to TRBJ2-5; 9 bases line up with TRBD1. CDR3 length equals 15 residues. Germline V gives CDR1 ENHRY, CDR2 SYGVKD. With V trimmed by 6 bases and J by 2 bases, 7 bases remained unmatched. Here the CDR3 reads CAISPGTGPQETQYF. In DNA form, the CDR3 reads TGTGCCATCAGCCCCGGGACAGGGCCACAAGAGACCCAGTACTTC.

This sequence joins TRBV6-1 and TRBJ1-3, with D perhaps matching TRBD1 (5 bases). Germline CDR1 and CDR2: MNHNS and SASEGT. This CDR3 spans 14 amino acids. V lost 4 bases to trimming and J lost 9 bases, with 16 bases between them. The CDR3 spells CASSAGWGEFTIYF. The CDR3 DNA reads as TGTGCCAGCAGTGCCGGTTGGGGGGAGTTCACCATATATTTT.

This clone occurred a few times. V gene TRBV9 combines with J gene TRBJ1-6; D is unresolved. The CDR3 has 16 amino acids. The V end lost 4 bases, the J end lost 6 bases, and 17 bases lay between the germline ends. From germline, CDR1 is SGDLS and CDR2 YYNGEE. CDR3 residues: CASSRSSGRVNSPLHF. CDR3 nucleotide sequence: TGTGCCAGCAGCCGTTCTTCTGGACGAGTTAATTCACCCCTCCACTTT.